Each of the 27 T cell receptor beta chains below was sequenced from the same sample in a study of T cell responses to AZD1222 COVID-19 vaccine. Sequencing used immunoSEQ multiplex PCR; TCRdb keeps in-frame clones, though not all of them. The table lists around 100,000 clones, 92% of them singletons. The specimen comprised peripheral blood, sampled on day 0 of AZD1222 vaccination. The receptors stem from an adult in good health.

The chain joins TRBV5-8 to TRBJ2-1, with D hard to call. The germline V gene encodes CDR1 SGHTS and CDR2 YDEGEE. The CDR3 length is 18 residues. The V end lost 5 bases, the J end lost 3 bases, and 24 bases lay between the germline ends. CDR3 residues: CASRTDLKFRTGYNEQFF. The CDR3 DNA sequence: TGTGCCAGCAGAACCGACCTAAAATTCAGAACTGGCTACAATGAGCAGTTCTTC.

The gene calls are TRBV5-6 and TRBJ1-2; D might be TRBD1 (5 bases). CDR1 SGHDT and CDR2 YYEEEE come from the germline V gene. Trimming took off 3 bases at V and 4 bases at J, with 16 bases between the two ends. The CDR3 contains 15 residues. This CDR3 is CASSSQGGIGYGYTF. The CDR3, as DNA: TGTGCCAGCAGCTCGCAGGGAGGGATCGGCTATGGCTACACCTTC.

The chain carries TRBV29-1 and TRBJ2-1, with D perhaps matching TRBD2 (5 bases). With 5 bases removed from V and 5 bases from J, the gap between germline ends came to 16 bases. This CDR3 region has 14 residues. CDR1 is SQVTM, CDR2 ANQGSEA, per germline. CDR3 loop: CSVPHTSGNNEQFF. The CDR3 DNA sequence: TGCAGCGTTCCCCACACTAGTGGGAACAATGAGCAGTTCTTC.

The chain recombines TRBV27 with TRBJ2-5, with 10 nucleotides matching TRBD2. The V gene end was trimmed by 3 bases and the J gene end by 1 base; junction bases not matched to a gene: 14. The CDR3 spans 19 residues. Germline loops: CDR1 MNHEY, CDR2 SMNVEV (reference sequence). The CDR3 loop reads CASSFFNSGRPDCQETQYF. CDR3 in DNA: TGTGCCAGCAGTTTCTTTAATAGCGGGAGGCCCGATTGCCAAGAGACCCAGTACTTC.

This chain links TRBV7-9 with TRBJ1-1; TRBD1 matches at 8 bases. J lost 2 bases, V lost 1 base, and 3 bases had no gene match. CDR1 and CDR2 from the germline V gene are SEHNR and FQNEAQ (reference sequence). The length of the CDR3 is 15 residues. The CDR3 sequence is CASSLGTGGNTEAFF. CDR3 DNA sequence: TGTGCCAGCAGCTTAGGTACAGGGGGTAACACTGAAGCTTTCTTT.

The chain employs TRBV19 and TRBJ1-2; D uncertain. Per the germline V gene, CDR1 is LNHDA and CDR2 is SQIVND (reference sequence). CDR3 size: 13 residues. V was cut by 4 bases and J by 6 bases, with 12 bases left in between. The CDR3 DNA reads as TGTGCCAGTAGTAGGGAGACTCACAATGGCTACACCTTC. It codes for CASSRETHNGYTF.

The V call is TRBV6-5, the J call TRBJ1-6; 9 bases align to TRBD1. The V gene's germline CDR1 is MNHEY and CDR2 SVGAGI. With V trimmed by 5 bases and J by 10 bases, 9 bases remained unmatched. The CDR3 contains 15 residues. CDR3 in DNA: TGTGCCAGCAGTCTCCGGGACAGGGTTCAATCACCCCTCCACTTT. This gives the protein CASSLRDRVQSPLHF.

The rearrangement uses TRBV28 and TRBJ1-5, with a tentative D call TRBD1 (6 bases). Germline-derived CDR1 and CDR2 are MDHEN and SYDVKM. There are 14 residues in the CDR3. V lost 5 bases, J lost 7 bases, and 15 bases lay in between. The CDR3 loop reads CASSLPGVLQPQHF. The CDR3 bases are TGTGCCAGCAGTCTACCAGGGGTTTTACAGCCCCAGCATTTT.

The chain links TRBV28 to TRBJ1-1; the match to TRBD1 covers 8 bases. The CDR3 totals 18 residues. Germline lookup yields CDR1 MDHEN and CDR2 SYDVKM. V shed 1 base, J shed 5 bases, and the junction held 15 bases outside the gene matches. CDR3 sequence: CASSLYVGQGISRTEAFF. CDR3 coding DNA: TGTGCCAGCAGTTTATACGTCGGACAGGGAATCTCTAGAACTGAAGCTTTCTTT.

This clone has just a few counts. The CDR3 region is CASTTRENQETQYF. The DNA of the CDR3 is TGTGCCAGCACCACCCGGGAGAACCAAGAGACCCAGTACTTC. The gene calls are TRBV7-9 and TRBJ2-5; D perhaps matches TRBD2 (6 bases). Germline CDR1 and CDR2: SEHNR and FQNEAQ (reference sequence). The CDR3 is 14 amino acids. V dropped 7 bases and J dropped 0 bases, with 12 bases sitting between them.

Comments on this clone: An end of the junction does not agree with germline; a read error may underlie this. V usage is TRBV25-1 and J usage is TRBJ2-7; D not resolved. This CDR3 is built from 14 residues. The V gene's germline CDR1 is MGHDK and CDR2 SYGVNS. The CDR3 is CASSESGLRYEQYF. CDR3 nucleotide sequence: TGTGCCAGCAGCGAATCCGGCCTTAGGTACGAGCAGTACTTC.

The chain uses TRBV4-2 and TRBJ2-7; 8 bases map to TRBD1. The trim removed 4 bases at V and 3 bases at J, leaving 8 bases unmatched. The CDR3 extends over 15 amino acids. Germline CDR1 LGHNA, CDR2 YNFKEQ. CDR3 sequence reads: CASSRTGTGYYEQYF. The CDR3 coding sequence is TGTGCCAGCAGCCGGACCGGGACAGGCTACTACGAGCAGTACTTC.

The chain employs TRBV5-4 and TRBJ2-2, with D perhaps assigned TRBD1 or TRBD2 (6 bases each). This CDR3 comprises 16 residues. CDR1 and CDR2 from the germline V gene are SGHNT and YYREEE (reference sequence). V was trimmed by 10 bases and J by 0 bases, leaving 19 bases between them. DNA of the CDR3: TGTGCCTTCAAGGGGGGCGGGCTGGCGAACACCGGGGAGCTGTTTTTT. As protein: CAFKGGGLANTGELFF.

The CDR3 here is CASSFQRSSYNSPLHF. The CDR3, as DNA: TGTGCCAGCAGTTTCCAAAGGAGCTCCTATAATTCACCCCTCCACTTT. The J gene is TRBJ1-6, the V gene TRBV27; D unresolved. The CDR3 loop spans 16 amino acids. In germline, CDR1 is MNHEY, CDR2 SMNVEV (reference sequence). V was cut by 3 bases and J by 0 bases, with 9 bases left in between.

The V gene is TRBV28, the J gene TRBJ1-4; D is uncertain. Trimming cost V 6 bases and J 4 bases, with 21 bases left between them. The CDR3 runs to 17 residues. Germline V gives CDR1 MDHEN, CDR2 SYDVKM. The CDR3 DNA is TGTGCCAGCAGCCCGGAAGGATTTGGTCAGGTTAATGAAAAACTGTTTTTT. Translating gives CASSPEGFGQVNEKLFF.

The V call is TRBV21-1, the J call TRBJ2-1. TRBV21-1 is a recognized pseudogene. There are 13 residues in the CDR3. Written as DNA, the CDR3 is TGTGCCAGCAGCGACGCGAGGGGAAATGAGCAGTTCTTC. Its translation: CASSDARGNEQFF.

The J gene is TRBJ2-2, the V gene TRBV3-1 (or the pseudogene TRBV3-2); D gene unclear. Between the trimmed V and J ends, which lost 3 bases and 6 bases, there was a span of 5 bases. The CDR3 sequence is 12 residues long. Germline values: CDR1 LGHDT, CDR2 YNNKEL (reference sequence). CDR3 residues: CASSHGAGELFF. CDR3 nucleotides: TGTGCCAGCAGCCATGGGGCCGGGGAGCTGTTTTTT.

The CDR3 protein is CASSLKVGGSADTQYF. CDR3 DNA sequence: TGTGCCAGCAGCTTGAAGGTCGGCGGGAGTGCAGATACGCAGTATTTT. The V call is TRBV5-4, the J call TRBJ2-3; 7 bases are shared with TRBD2. Looked up from germline, CDR1 is SGHNT and CDR2 is YYREEE (reference sequence). Losses at the gene ends were 1 base for V and 4 bases for J; bases not matched to a gene: 9. CDR3 size: 16 residues.

This clone was seen only once. The rearrangement links TRBV7-9 to TRBJ2-7; no clear D. This CDR3 comprises 14 residues. The V gene lost 1 base and the J gene lost 2 bases, with 9 bases spanning the gap. Germline V lookup: CDR1 SEHNR, CDR2 FQNEAQ (reference sequence). CDR3 in DNA: TGTGCCAGCAGCTTAGACGTAAAAGCCTACGAGCAGTACTTC. This gives the protein CASSLDVKAYEQYF. The whole variable domain, filled in from reference TRBV7-9 and TRBJ2-7, reads DTGVSQNPRHKITKRGQNVTFRCDPISEHNRLYWYRQTLGQGPEFLTYFQNEAQLEKSRLLSDRFSAERPKGSFSTLEIQRTEQGDSAMYLCASSLDVKAYEQYFGPGTRLTVT.

The chain links TRBV12-3 or TRBV12-4 to TRBJ2-2; D is perhaps TRBD1 (7 bases). The CDR3 runs to 13 residues. V dropped 5 bases and J dropped 7 bases, with 11 bases sitting between them. The CDR3 is CASSDREDGELFF. The CDR3 DNA reads as TGTGCCAGCAGTGACAGGGAGGACGGGGAGCTGTTTTTT.

The genes are TRBV7-9 and TRBJ1-1; no reliable D call. CDR3 size: 13 residues. Germline CDR1 SEHNR, CDR2 FQNEAQ (reference sequence). V lost 6 bases and J 5 bases, leaving 13 bases between the germline ends. The CDR3 is CASRTKGNTEAFF. The DNA of the CDR3 is TGTGCCAGCAGAACCAAAGGGAATACTGAAGCTTTCTTT.

Worth noting for this clone: One junction end disagrees with the germline gene, perhaps due to a read error. The genes are TRBV7-7 and TRBJ2-3; no definite D call. In germline, CDR1 is SSHAT, CDR2 FNYEAQ (reference sequence). The CDR3 is made up of 16 amino acids. The CDR3 protein is CASSLGRGGVTDTQYF. CDR3 DNA sequence: TGTGCTAGCAGCTTAGGTCGAGGCGGAGTCACAGATACGCAGTATTTT. The full variable domain, with the rest looked up from reference TRBV7-7 and TRBJ2-3, is GAGVSQSPRYKVTKRGQDVTLRCDPISSHATLYWYQQALGQGPEFLTYFNYEAQPDKSGLPSDRFSAERPEGSISTLTIQRTEQRDSAMYRCASSLGRGGVTDTQYFGPGTRLTVL.

The chain joins TRBV25-1 to TRBJ2-7; D unclear. Trimming stripped 5 bases from V and 2 bases from J, with 19 bases between. The CDR3 covers 16 residues. Per the germline V gene, CDR1 is MGHDK and CDR2 is SYGVNS. The DNA for the CDR3 is TGTGCCAGCAGTCCCCATGTTAGGGTTGATACCTACGAGCAGTACTTC. This sequence encodes CASSPHVRVDTYEQYF.

The rearrangement joins TRBV4-1 to TRBJ1-3; 8 positions match TRBD1. V shed 5 bases and J 0 bases; nucleotides not matched to a gene: 6. CDR1 and CDR2 (germline): MGHRA, YSYEKL. The CDR3 runs 16 residues. The CDR3 DNA sequence: TGCGCCAGCAGCTCACCAACAGGGGGCTCTGGAAACACCATATATTTT. Protein sequence: CASSSPTGGSGNTIYF.

CDR3 bases: TGCGCCAGCAGCTTGATAAGCGGGAGTTGGAATGAGCAGTTCTTC. Its protein is CASSLISGSWNEQFF. The rearrangement uses TRBV5-1 and TRBJ2-1, with 8 bases fitting TRBD2. Germline V gene sequence: CDR1 SGHRS, CDR2 YFSETQ. The CDR3 is made up of 15 amino acids. Trimming at V came to 1 base and at J to 7 bases, leaving 7 bases not matched to a gene.

This clone was observed a few times. The gene calls are TRBV5-1 and TRBJ1-5; D is possibly TRBD1 (5 bases). V was pared by 4 bases and J by 2 bases, with 10 bases between. This CDR3 region has 14 residues. CDR1 and CDR2 from the germline V gene are SGHRS and YFSETQ. CDR3: CASSERGGNQPQHF. The CDR3 DNA reads as TGCGCCAGCAGCGAACGAGGGGGCAATCAGCCCCAGCATTTT.

V is TRBV18 and J is TRBJ1-2; D is unclear. The CDR3 sequence is 14 residues long. V lost 3 bases and J 2 bases, leaving 10 bases between the germline ends. Germline loops: CDR1 KGHSH, CDR2 LQKENI. The CDR3 region has the DNA TGTGCCAGCTCACCCTCGGAACAGAACTATGGCTACACCTTC. Its translation: CASSPSEQNYGYTF.